These 25 T cell receptor beta chains originate from one sample sequenced in a study of blood T cell repertoires in COVID-19. The method was immunoSEQ multiplex PCR; TCRdb's version includes in-frame clones alone and lacks a portion of them. The sample lists about 77,000 clones, over 85% seen once, with about 17% in the top ten. The specimen was peripheral blood. Receptors were obtained from a woman older than 75 with active or convalescent COVID-19.

This chain links TRBV5-6 with TRBJ1-5; D call uncertain. CDR3 length: 12 residues. The germline gives CDR1 SGHDT, CDR2 YYEEEE. V was clipped by 4 bases and J by 6 bases, with 8 bases between them. The CDR3 region is CASSLTGQPQHF. In DNA, the CDR3 is TGTGCCAGCAGCCTCACCGGTCAGCCCCAGCATTTT.

The V call is TRBV7-2, the J call TRBJ2-7, with a tentative D call TRBD1 (6 bases). V was clipped by 4 bases and J by 3 bases, with 13 bases between them. The CDR3 loop spans 14 amino acids. Germline-derived CDR1 and CDR2 are SGHTA and FQGNSA. The CDR3 DNA follows: TGTGCCAGCAGCTCCTCGGGGACACTCTACGAGCAGTACTTC. This translates into CASSSSGTLYEQYF.

This clone was observed a single time. The chain employs TRBV30 and TRBJ2-5; TRBD1 matches 10 bases. CDR1 and CDR2 from the germline V gene are GTSNPN and SVGIG (reference sequence). The CDR3 length is 11 residues. CDR3 in DNA: TGTGCGGGACAGGGGCCCGAGACCCAGTACTTC. Its protein is CAGQGPETQYF.

The V call is TRBV6-5, the J call TRBJ1-1; tentative D call: TRBD1 (6 bases). The CDR3 consists of 15 residues. Trimming took off 0 bases at V and 3 bases at J, with 11 bases between the two ends. The germline V gene encodes CDR1 MNHEY and CDR2 SVGAGI. The CDR3 nucleotides read TGTGCCAGCAGTTACTCAGAAGGGGGATACACTGAAGCTTTCTTT. Protein sequence: CASSYSEGGYTEAFF.

The chain carries TRBV12-3 or TRBV12-4 and TRBJ1-1, with D possibly being TRBD1 (6 bases). The CDR3 is 13 residues long. V lost 6 bases to trimming and J lost 1 base, with 9 bases between them. The DNA for the CDR3 is TGTGCCAGCAGCCGAGGGGGGAACACTGAAGCTTTCTTT. Translating it yields CASSRGGNTEAFF.

CDR3 in DNA: TGTGCCAGCAGCGAAAGAGGCTCTGGAAACACCATATATTTT. Protein product: CASSERGSGNTIYF. The genes are TRBV9 and TRBJ1-3; no reliable D call. Germline loops: CDR1 SGDLS, CDR2 YYNGEE. Trimming shortened V by 3 bases and J by 0 bases, and 7 bases separated the two germline ends. The CDR3 is 14 residues long.

This clone was detected once. V gene TRBV5-1 combines with J gene TRBJ2-2; TRBD2 matches 8 bases. The CDR3 covers 17 residues. Germline CDR1 and CDR2: SGHRS and YFSETQ. After removal of 0 bases from V and 2 bases from J, the junction contained 6 bases not matched to a gene. CDR3 bases: TGCGCCAGCAGCTTGGGGAGCGGGGGACTTAACACCGGGGAGCTGTTTTTT. It yields the protein CASSLGSGGLNTGELFF. Complete variable domain (other parts from reference TRBV5-1 and TRBJ2-2): KAGVTQTPRYLIKTRGQQVTLSCSPISGHRSVSWYQQTPGQGLQFLFEYFSETQRNKGNFPGRFSGRQFSNSRSEMNVSTLELGDSALYLCASSLGSGGLNTGELFFGEGSRLTVL.

With regard to this clone: Compared with germline, one end of the junction differs, possibly owing to a read error. V usage is TRBV5-8 and J usage is TRBJ2-7; 11 bases agree with TRBD1. The CDR3 is 14 residues long. Germline-derived CDR1 and CDR2 are SGHTS and YDEGEE. The DNA for the CDR3 is TGTGCCAGCAGCTTTTCGGGACAGGGGGGAAATTCGAAGTTC. Its translation: CASSFSGQGGNSKF.

The V gene is TRBV30, the J gene TRBJ1-1, with D possibly matching TRBD1 (5 bases). The CDR3 has 13 amino acids. Trimming shortened V by 4 bases and J by 1 base, and 10 bases separated the two germline ends. Germline-derived CDR1 and CDR2 are GTSNPN and SVGIG (reference sequence). For the CDR3, the DNA is TGTGCCTGGACCCGGAGGGGGAACACTGAAGCTTTCTTT. It yields the protein CAWTRRGNTEAFF. Full variable domain (missing parts from reference TRBV30 and TRBJ1-1): SQTIHQWPATLVQPVGSPLSLECTVEGTSNPNLYWYRQAAGRGLQLLFYSVGIGQISSEVPQNLSASRPQDRQFILSSKKLLLSDSGFYLCAWTRRGNTEAFFGQGTRLTVV.

The DNA for the CDR3 is TGTGCCAGCGGAATAGGACAGTTGCTCAATCAGCCCCAGCATTTT. Translation: CASGIGQLLNQPQHF. The V gene is TRBV2, the J gene TRBJ1-5, with a weak D call TRBD1 (6 bases). V dropped 8 bases and J dropped 3 bases, with 17 bases sitting between them. The CDR3 length is 15 residues. Germline values: CDR1 SNHLY, CDR2 FYNNEI.

This chain links TRBV27 with TRBJ2-7; D is possibly TRBD1 (5 bases). V lost 4 bases to trimming and J lost 2 bases, with 9 bases between them. Germline CDR1 reads MNHEY; CDR2 reads SMNVEV (reference sequence). This CDR3 has 13 amino acids. The CDR3 is CASSSQGAYEQYF. DNA of the CDR3: TGTGCCAGCAGTTCCCAGGGTGCCTACGAGCAGTACTTC.

V is TRBV15 and J is TRBJ1-5; a weak D match, TRBD1 (6 bases). The CDR3 length is 13 residues. V was cut by 6 bases and J by 6 bases, with 12 bases left in between. Germline assignment: CDR1 LNHNV and CDR2 YYDKDF (reference sequence). CDR3 sequence (DNA): TGTGCCACCAGAGGGGGGGGGCTTCAGCCCCAGCATTTT. Its protein product is CATRGGGLQPQHF.

The genes are TRBV27 and TRBJ2-5; D is perhaps TRBD1 (5 bases). V dropped 3 bases and J dropped 4 bases, with 9 bases sitting between them. This CDR3 has 13 residues. CDR1 is MNHEY and CDR2 is SMNVEV in the germline V gene (reference sequence). CDR3 loop: CASSFGARETQYF. The CDR3 DNA follows: TGTGCCAGCAGTTTTGGGGCCCGAGAGACCCAGTACTTC.

V and J are TRBV5-8 and TRBJ2-3; 8 positions agree with TRBD2. Germline CDR1 is SGHTS and CDR2 is YDEGEE. There are 17 residues in the CDR3. V trimming: 5 bases; J trimming: 1 base; junction bases outside the gene matches: 12. In DNA, the CDR3 is TGTGCCAGCAGTTATGAAACCGGGACTAGAGGCACAGATACGCAGTATTTT. It translates to CASSYETGTRGTDTQYF. Complete variable domain (other parts from reference TRBV5-8 and TRBJ2-3): EAGVTQSPTHLIKTRGQQATLRCSPISGHTSVYWYQQALGLGLQFLLWYDEGEERNRGNFPPRFSGRQFPNYSSELNVNALELEDSALYLCASSYETGTRGTDTQYFGPGTRLTVL.

The chain recombines TRBV5-1 with TRBJ1-1, with 8 bases aligning to TRBD1. V lost 6 bases, J lost 1 base, and 2 bases stayed unmatched. CDR3 length: 13 amino acids. Per the germline V gene, CDR1 is SGHRS and CDR2 is YFSETQ. In DNA, the CDR3 is TGCGCCAGCATCGGACAGGGGAACACTGAAGCTTTCTTT. This encodes CASIGQGNTEAFF.

This chain links TRBV7-3 with TRBJ2-2, with D possibly being TRBD2 (5 bases). The CDR3 spans 16 residues. Trimming left V 5 bases short and J 7 bases short, with 20 bases between. Germline V gives CDR1 SGHTA, CDR2 FQGTGA. The CDR3 region has the DNA TGTGCCAGCAGCCAAGGCGGGCGACGTTCGGGCGGGGAGCTGTTTTTT. Translated, it gives CASSQGGRRSGGELFF.

The V and J genes are TRBV4-3 and TRBJ1-1; D is perhaps TRBD1 (6 bases). The CDR3 is 16 residues long. Trimming left V 4 bases short and J 3 bases short, with 18 bases between. The germline gives CDR1 LGHNA, CDR2 YSLEER. CDR3: CASSPSDRSWDTEAFF. DNA for the CDR3: TGCGCCAGCAGCCCGTCAGACAGGAGCTGGGACACTGAAGCTTTCTTT.

The chain links TRBV6-5 to TRBJ2-7, with 10 bases aligning to TRBD1. Trimming at V came to 2 bases and at J to 2 bases, leaving 3 bases not matched to a gene. The CDR3 contains 15 residues. From germline, CDR1 is MNHEY and CDR2 SVGAGI. DNA for the CDR3: TGTGCCAGCAGTTACCCGGGACAGGGGCCCTACGAGCAGTACTTC. Protein: CASSYPGQGPYEQYF.

V and J are TRBV5-5 and TRBJ2-3, with 7 bases fitting TRBD1. This CDR3 has 17 amino acids. J lost 3 bases, V lost 5 bases, and 15 bases had no gene match. The V gene's germline CDR1 is SGHKS and CDR2 YYEKEE (reference sequence). The CDR3 DNA is TGTGCCAGCAGGAAAGGATTCACAGGGGTAAAGACAGATACGCAGTATTTT. Protein: CASRKGFTGVKTDTQYF.

The chain carries TRBV7-3 and TRBJ1-5, with D possibly matching TRBD1 (5 bases). V gave up 1 base and J gave up 0 bases, with 19 bases separating them. The CDR3 is made up of 19 amino acids. Germline lookup yields CDR1 SGHTA and CDR2 FQGTGA. The CDR3 nucleotides read TGTGCCAGCAGCTTAAAAGGGGCCCCGGATTTTTATAGCAATCAGCCCCAGCATTTT. It is translated as CASSLKGAPDFYSNQPQHF.

The V and J genes are TRBV4-3 and TRBJ1-4; 8 positions match TRBD1. The CDR3 loop spans 15 amino acids. Trimming cost V 0 bases and J 8 bases; bases outside gene matches: 5. CDR1 is LGHNA and CDR2 is YSLEER in the germline V gene. CDR3 loop: CASSQDLGQVEKLFF. CDR3 DNA: TGCGCCAGCAGCCAAGATCTGGGACAGGTGGAAAAACTGTTTTTT.

The V call is TRBV4-3, the J call TRBJ2-7, with 11 nucleotides matching TRBD1. CDR1 is LGHNA and CDR2 is YSLEER in the germline V gene. The length of the CDR3 is 14 residues. Trimming cost V 4 bases and J 3 bases; bases outside gene matches: 2. CDR3 nucleotide sequence: TGCGCCAGCAGCCCCGGGACAGGGGGCTACGAGCAGTACTTC. This codes for CASSPGTGGYEQYF.

This chain links TRBV27 with TRBJ2-3; maybe TRBD1 (6 bases). V dropped 3 bases and J dropped 9 bases, with 19 bases sitting between them. The V gene's germline CDR1 is MNHEY and CDR2 SMNVEV (reference sequence). This CDR3 has 15 amino acids. The CDR3 DNA is TGTGCCAGCAGTTTCCACCGAGAGGCCCAGGGGACGCAGTATTTT. As protein: CASSFHREAQGTQYF.

The V and J genes are TRBV15 and TRBJ1-1; D not resolved. Germline CDR1 is LNHNV and CDR2 is YYDKDF (reference sequence). With 6 bases removed from V and 0 bases from J, the gap between germline ends came to 5 bases. The CDR3 consists of 12 residues. CDR3 DNA sequence: TGTGCCACCAGAGAGTTGAACACTGAAGCTTTCTTT. Its protein product is CATRELNTEAFF.

Here the CDR3 reads CASAIPSSYEQYF. The CDR3 DNA reads TGTGCCAGCGCCATACCTAGCTCCTACGAGCAGTACTTC. The chain joins TRBV7-9 to TRBJ2-7; D is unclear. CDR3 length: 13 residues. CDR1 and CDR2 (germline): SEHNR, FQNEAQ (reference sequence). V dropped 8 bases and J dropped 0 bases, with 11 bases sitting between them.